These T cell receptor beta chains were read from a single sample in a study of a mutant IDH1 vaccine in newly diagnosed glioma. Antigens for these TCRs are unknown. Libraries were prepared by immunoSEQ multiplex PCR; TCRdb keeps only in-frame clonotypes and omits some of them. This sample yields around 66,000 clones, of which about 80% are seen a single time; approximately 5.9% belongs to the top ten. The sample was PBMCs, taken from a glioma patient whose treatment included an IDH1 peptide vaccine. The receptors shown here come from a man aged 45 to 65 with glioma. Both conserved end residues are part of each CDR3. The order of the fields is J gene, V gene, CDR3 protein.

j_call: TRBJ1-5; v_call: TRBV4-1; cdr3_aa: CASSPGTGLSNQPQHF
j_call: TRBJ1-1; v_call: TRBV2; cdr3_aa: CASSRLATGSPEAFF
j_call: TRBJ1-2; v_call: TRBV19; cdr3_aa: CASSTDGGFNYGYTF
j_call: TRBJ1-1; v_call: TRBV5-1; cdr3_aa: CASTATGVNTEAFF
j_call: TRBJ1-5; v_call: TRBV5-4; cdr3_aa: CASSSQGSNQPQHF
j_call: TRBJ1-3; v_call: TRBV29-1; cdr3_aa: CSASSRDRAHTIYF
j_call: TRBJ2-5; v_call: TRBV5-1; cdr3_aa: CASSVHRLETQYF
j_call: TRBJ2-1; v_call: TRBV6-4; cdr3_aa: CASSDSGASGSHEQFF
j_call: TRBJ2-7; v_call: TRBV10-3; cdr3_aa: CAITSSGAEQYF
j_call: TRBJ2-1; v_call: TRBV7-2; cdr3_aa: CASSLLAGGGTYNEQFF
j_call: TRBJ2-7; v_call: TRBV29-1; cdr3_aa: CSVGGTASYEQYF
j_call: TRBJ1-5; v_call: TRBV30; cdr3_aa: CAWSKGVADQPQHF
j_call: TRBJ2-3; v_call: TRBV7-9; cdr3_aa: CASSSVGTDTQYF
j_call: TRBJ2-7; v_call: TRBV7-2; cdr3_aa: CASSARTGRVTYEQYF
j_call: TRBJ2-1; v_call: TRBV5-5; cdr3_aa: CASSQDRTSGSNEQFF
j_call: TRBJ2-1; v_call: TRBV5-6; cdr3_aa: CASSLGQGNEQFF
j_call: TRBJ1-1; v_call: TRBV10-3; cdr3_aa: CAISESRYEAFF
j_call: TRBJ2-7; v_call: TRBV28; cdr3_aa: CASSLLGTGTYEQYF
j_call: TRBJ2-7; v_call: TRBV2; cdr3_aa: CASIPGQGSSNPYEQYF
j_call: TRBJ2-1; v_call: TRBV6-5; cdr3_aa: CASSSDGTQAYNEQFF
j_call: TRBJ1-6; v_call: TRBV5-6; cdr3_aa: CASSRGQARLSPLHF
j_call: TRBJ2-2; v_call: TRBV5-1; cdr3_aa: CASSRSGNTGELFF
j_call: TRBJ1-5; v_call: TRBV4-1; cdr3_aa: CASSPRVGSNQPQHF
j_call: TRBJ2-3; v_call: TRBV6-4; cdr3_aa: CASSATGPIGVGQYF
j_call: TRBJ2-7; v_call: TRBV2; cdr3_aa: CASRDGSSYEQYF
j_call: TRBJ2-7; v_call: TRBV6-6; cdr3_aa: CASSYSERENSYEQYF
j_call: TRBJ2-1; v_call: TRBV30; cdr3_aa: CAWSVSGGSSEQFF
j_call: TRBJ1-5; v_call: TRBV5-6; cdr3_aa: CASSPTGAGQPQHF
j_call: TRBJ1-1; v_call: TRBV19; cdr3_aa: CASAVGRMNTEAFF